Presented here are 9 T cell receptor beta chains from one specimen sequenced in a study of a mutant IDH1 vaccine in newly diagnosed glioma. The data were produced by immunoSEQ multiplex PCR, yet TCRdb's version contains in-frame clones alone and is incomplete. This table holds around 30,000 clones, around nine tenths found once. These TCRs' antigens remain unknown. Time point noted: week 47, end of study. In the vaccine, a single dose held 300 ug of the mutant IDH1 20-mer peptide, along with topical imiquimod. Sequencing used PBMCs, obtained from a glioma patient whose treatment included an IDH1 peptide vaccine. The receptors originated from a woman in her twenties or thirties with glioma.

The rearrangement joins TRBV6-6 to TRBJ1-5; TRBD1 is a possible D gene (5 bases). This CDR3 has 12 residues. The V and J ends lost 5 bases and 6 bases respectively, with 8 bases between them. From germline, CDR1 is MNHNY and CDR2 SVGAGI (reference sequence). DNA for the CDR3: TGTGCCAGCAGTGGCGACAGTCAGCCCCAGCATTTT. Protein product: CASSGDSQPQHF.

Here the CDR3 reads CASSEAGVAGGFGTGELFF. The CDR3 bases are TGTGCCAGCAGTGAAGCGGGGGTAGCGGGGGGGTTTGGCACCGGGGAGCTGTTTTTT. The chain couples TRBV2 to TRBJ2-2; 11 bases map to TRBD2. The CDR3 consists of 19 residues. V gave up 0 bases and J gave up 4 bases; unmatched junction bases: 10. CDR1 and CDR2 from the germline V gene are SNHLY and FYNNEI.

This chain links TRBV2 with TRBJ2-3, with D possibly called TRBD1 or TRBD2 (5 bases each). The CDR3 extends over 15 amino acids. V was pared by 7 bases and J by 0 bases, with 14 bases between. Germline V gives CDR1 SNHLY, CDR2 FYNNEI. This CDR3 reads CASTRDVYSTDTQYF. The DNA for the CDR3 is TGTGCCAGCACCCGGGACGTATATAGCACAGATACGCAGTATTTT. Together with reference TRBV2 and TRBJ2-3, the CDR3 gives the full variable domain: EPEVTQTPSHQVTQMGQEVILRCVPISNHLYFYWYRQILGQKVEFLVSFYNNEISEKSEIFDDQFSVERPDGSNFTLKIRSTKLEDSAMYFCASTRDVYSTDTQYFGPGTRLTVL.

The chain uses TRBV4-1 and TRBJ2-3, with 9 bases matching TRBD2. This CDR3 comprises 17 residues. The germline V gene has CDR1 MGHRA and CDR2 YSYEKL. The V segment lost 1 base and the J segment 5 bases; nucleotides outside the gene matches: 10. The CDR3 region is CASSQGGWTSEKDTQYF. The CDR3 nucleotides read TGCGCCAGCAGCCAAGGGGGATGGACTAGCGAGAAAGATACGCAGTATTTT.

V usage is TRBV5-4 and J usage is TRBJ2-7; a weak D match, TRBD2 (6 bases). This CDR3 has 15 residues. V was clipped by 5 bases and J by 0 bases, with 15 bases between them. Germline CDR1 is SGHNT and CDR2 is YYREEE (reference sequence). The CDR3 DNA follows: TGTGCCAGCAGGGAGGGGACTGCAAGCTCCTACGAGCAGTACTTC. This encodes CASREGTASSYEQYF.

The rearrangement uses TRBV5-1 and TRBJ1-1, with TRBD1 identical over 9 bases. Germline V gene sequence: CDR1 SGHRS, CDR2 YFSETQ. This CDR3 contains 14 residues. With V trimmed by 0 bases and J by 5 bases, 2 bases remained unmatched. The CDR3 bases are TGCGCCAGCAGCTTGGGACAGGGGGTTACTGAAGCTTTCTTT. Translating it yields CASSLGQGVTEAFF.

V is TRBV7-9 and J is TRBJ1-2, with D maybe TRBD1 (5 bases). CDR1 and CDR2 from the germline V gene are SEHNR and FQNEAQ (reference sequence). This CDR3 region has 13 residues. V gave up 4 bases and J gave up 4 bases, with 10 bases separating them. CDR3 sequence (DNA): TGTGCCAGCAGCTCGACAGTTTCCTATGGCTACACCTTC. Its protein product is CASSSTVSYGYTF.

The J gene is TRBJ1-5, the V gene TRBV4-1, with D tentatively TRBD1 (5 bases). CDR3 length: 15 residues. Deletions cut 5 bases from V and 5 bases from J, with 16 bases between. The germline V gene has CDR1 MGHRA and CDR2 YSYEKL. CDR3 nucleotides: TGCGCCAGCAGCTCCGACGAGATAGGGGATCAGCCCCAGCATTTT. Translating it yields CASSSDEIGDQPQHF.

This chain uses TRBV5-1 with TRBJ2-3, with 8 positions matching TRBD2. CDR1 SGHRS and CDR2 YFSETQ come from the germline V gene. Unmatched junction bases numbered 4, after V lost 0 bases and J lost 4 bases. The CDR3 runs to 15 residues. In DNA, the CDR3 is TGCGCCAGCAGCTTGGAGGGACTAGGCCCAGATACGCAGTATTTT. This translates into CASSLEGLGPDTQYF.